A selection of T cell receptor beta chains follows, all from one sample in a study of blood T cell repertoires in COVID-19. Data came from immunoSEQ multiplex PCR; TCRdb stores just in-frame clones and leaves some out. The table has fewer than 60,000 clones, approximately 83% seen once. Sequenced sample: peripheral blood. The receptors originated from a man in his 70s with active COVID-19. CDR3s include the opening cysteine and the closing phenylalanine or tryptophan. D genes are given only for firm matches. Some rows mark clone size as missing; the rest say once, few, many or name a class of expanded clone.

j_call clone_size v_call d_call cdr3_aa cdr3_nt
TRBJ2-1 . TRBV4-1 . CASSQDYRTSQEQFF TGCGCCAGCAGCCAAGATTACCGGACTTCCCAAGAGCAGTTCTTC
TRBJ2-5 . TRBV7-9 TRBD2 CASSLAHGRGGQETQYF TGTGCCAGCAGCTTAGCGCATGGTCGGGGGGGCCAAGAGACCCAGTACTTC
TRBJ2-5 . TRBV4-3 . CASSQEVGTYMVQYF TGCGCCAGCAGCCAAGAAGTAGGGACATACATGGTCCAGTACTTC
TRBJ2-5 . TRBV2 . CASSGEGGETQYF TGTGCCAGCAGTGGAGAGGGCGGAGAGACCCAGTACTTC
TRBJ1-1 . TRBV28 . CASSLEGVGEAFF TGTGCCAGCAGTTTAGAGGGGGTGGGGGAAGCTTTCTTT
TRBJ1-6 . TRBV9 . CASSNIHPDSPLHF TGTGCCAGCAGCAACATCCACCCCGATTCACCCCTCCACTTT
TRBJ2-5 . TRBV6-1 TRBD2 CASSAGTGLAGVETQYF TGTGCCAGCAGTGCCGGCACGGGACTAGCGGGGGTAGAGACCCAGTACTTC
TRBJ1-2 . TRBV5-4 . CASSSNGPLGGYGYTF TGTGCCAGCAGCTCAAATGGACCGCTGGGGGGCTATGGCTACACCTTC
TRBJ2-5 . TRBV29-1 . CSVGGYRSRETQYF TGCAGCGTTGGCGGATACAGGAGCCGGGAGACCCAGTACTTC
TRBJ2-3 . TRBV29-1 . CSAGTGLSTDTQYF TGCAGCGCCGGGACTGGCCTTAGCACAGATACGCAGTATTTT
TRBJ2-7 . TRBV27 . CASSPTVPSYEQYF TGTGCCAGCAGTCCGACAGTTCCCAGTTATGAGCAGTACTTC
TRBJ1-1 . TRBV7-2 TRBD1 CASSLGTGTANTEAFF TGTGCCAGCAGCTTAGGAACCGGGACAGCGAACACTGAAGCTTTCTTT
TRBJ2-3 once TRBV7-2 TRBD1 CASSQKLPGQGRRTDTQYF TGTGCCAGCAGCCAGAAACTACCCGGACAGGGGCGTCGCACAGATACGCAGTATTTT
TRBJ1-2 . TRBV7-9 . CASSLESTDINYGYTF TGTGCCAGCAGCTTAGAGTCGACGGACATCAACTATGGCTACACCTTC
TRBJ1-3 . TRBV3-1/TRBV3-2 . CASSQEPPMSSGNTIYF TGTGCCAGCAGCCAAGAGCCCCCAATGAGCTCTGGAAACACCATATATTTT
TRBJ1-2 . TRBV28 TRBD1 CASSTRTGGGGYTF TGTGCCAGCAGTACCCGGACAGGGGGAGGAGGCTACACCTTC
TRBJ2-2 . TRBV4-3 TRBD1 CASSQVFGGAGGTGELFF TGCGCCAGCAGCCAAGTTTTTGGTGGGGCAGGGGGCACCGGGGAGCTGTTTTTT
TRBJ1-5 . TRBV7-6 . CASSSRQVGNQPQHF TGTGCCAGCAGCTCTAGACAGGTAGGCAATCAGCCCCAGCATTTT
TRBJ1-2 . TRBV2 TRBD1 CASTYRGNYGYTF TGTGCCAGCACCTACAGGGGAAACTATGGCTACACCTTC
TRBJ2-1 . TRBV24-1 TRBD1 CAPQVRRQGVYEQFF TGTGCCCCCCAGGTCCGGAGACAGGGGGTATATGAGCAGTTCTTC
TRBJ1-5 . TRBV28 TRBD1 CASNVGGQGFGQPQHF TGTGCCAGCAACGTGGGGGGACAGGGCTTCGGGCAGCCCCAGCATTTT
TRBJ2-3 . TRBV4-3 TRBD2 CASSQTSGGAYTQYF TGCGCCAGCAGCCAAACCAGCGGGGGGGCGTATACGCAGTATTTT
TRBJ1-2 . TRBV9 . CASSPGLVGYGYTF TGTGCCAGCAGCCCGGGACTGGTGGGCTATGGCTACACCTTC
TRBJ1-4 once TRBV9 . CASSAGHRPAQLFF TGTGCCAGCAGCGCGGGACACAGGCCGGCCCAACTGTTTTTT
TRBJ2-7 . TRBV7-2 TRBD2 CASSFSGGTYEQYF TGTGCCAGCAGCTTTTCGGGAGGGACCTACGAGCAGTACTTC
TRBJ2-3 . TRBV5-4 TRBD1 CASSLTGGEGTQYF TGTGCCAGCAGCTTAACAGGGGGCGAGGGTACGCAGTATTTT
TRBJ2-3 . TRBV3-1/TRBV3-2 . CASTQSKSTDTQYF TGTGCCAGCACTCAAAGCAAGAGCACAGATACGCAGTATTTT
TRBJ1-3 . TRBV6-5 . CASSGDRHSGNTIYF TGTGCCAGCAGCGGAGACAGACACTCTGGAAACACCATATATTTT
TRBJ2-7 . TRBV29-1 TRBD2 CSVGGGFYEQYF TGCAGCGTTGGGGGGGGATTCTACGAGCAGTACTTC
TRBJ1-6 . TRBV28 . CASSLPREYSPLHF TGTGCCAGCAGTTTGCCCCGGGAGTATTCACCCCTCCACTTT
TRBJ2-1 few TRBV5-4 TRBD2 CASSPGTRPQGGNEQFF TGTGCCAGCAGCCCGGGGACTAGGCCACAGGGTGGGAATGAGCAGTTCTTC